These 9 T cell receptor beta chains originate from one sample sequenced in a study of T cells in Graves' hyperthyroidism and ophthalmopathy. Amplified TCR beta CDR3 regions came from RNA transcripts. In the first-round RT-PCR of the TCR CDR3, the HTBI primer set was used. MiXCR was run by TCRdb on the multiplex PCR reads, yielding one entry per CDR3 protein. The sample holds over 300,000 distinct CDR3 sequences, around 13% seen once. Sequencing was carried out using blood. The receptors come from a woman aged 40 to 50 with Graves' ophthalmopathy.

Notes on this clonotype: A much larger clone differs by one base, so this may be a read error. The rearrangement joins TRBV7-8 to TRBJ1-2; maybe TRBD1 (5 bases). The CDR3 is 12 residues long. CDR1 and CDR2 (germline): SGHVS, FQNEAQ. V was cut by 0 bases and J by 13 bases, with 12 bases left in between. In nucleotides, the CDR3 is TGTGCCAGCAGCTTAGCGGGACGAAGCCCCACCTTC. Translated: CASSLAGRSPTF. The full variable domain, its missing parts supplied by reference TRBV7-8 and TRBJ1-2, is GAGVSQSPRYKVAKRGQDVALRCDPISGHVSLFWYQQALGQGPEFLTYFQNEAQLDKSGLPSDRFFAERPEGSVSTLKIQRTQQEDSAVYLCASSLAGRSPTFGSGTRLTVV.

This clonotype was detected a few times. This chain uses TRBV20-1 with TRBJ2-7; 10 bases agree with TRBD2. Trimming at V came to 1 base and at J to 2 bases, leaving 8 bases not matched to a gene. The CDR3 is made up of 16 amino acids. Germline V lookup: CDR1 DFQATT, CDR2 SNEGSKA (reference sequence). CDR3 DNA sequence: TGCAGTGCTAGAGGACCACTAGCGGGGTCTACCTACGAGCAGTACTTC. This sequence encodes CSARGPLAGSTYEQYF.

This clonotype was observed at least ten times. This chain connects TRBV5-1 to TRBJ1-4, with 12 positions matching TRBD1. The CDR3 covers 17 residues. The germline V gene has CDR1 SGHRS and CDR2 YFSETQ. Trimming at V came to 4 bases and at J to 6 bases, leaving 10 bases not matched to a gene. Here the CDR3 DNA reads TGCGCCAGCAGCGGCGGCGGGGGACAGGGGGCCTATGAAAAACTGTTTTTT. Residues: CASSGGGGQGAYEKLFF.

This clonotype has at least ten counts. The V call is TRBV29-1, the J call TRBJ2-7; 8 bases agree with TRBD2. The CDR3 has 14 amino acids. V dropped 2 bases and J dropped 7; count of bases not matched to a gene: 10. Germline assignment: CDR1 SQVTM and CDR2 ANQGSEA. CDR3 loop: CSVEMLAGSGEQYF. DNA of the CDR3: TGCAGCGTTGAAATGCTAGCGGGTTCGGGTGAGCAGTACTTC.

This clonotype has a count of ten or more. The chain combines TRBV29-1 with TRBJ1-2, with D perhaps TRBD1 (5 bases). Trimming stripped 3 bases from V and 2 bases from J, with 10 bases between. Germline-derived CDR1 and CDR2 are SQVTM and ANQGSEA. The CDR3 extends over 13 amino acids. CDR3 nucleotides: TGCAGCGTTGATGTGGGGGGAAACTATGGCTACACCTTC. Its protein is CSVDVGGNYGYTF.

This clonotype has only one observation. The rearrangement uses TRBV3-1 and TRBJ1-1, with D maybe TRBD1 (6 bases). Between the trimmed V and J ends, which lost 5 bases and 11 bases, there was a span of 15 bases. Germline CDR1 reads LGHDT; CDR2 reads YNNKEL (reference sequence). CDR3 size: 12 residues. The chain's CDR3 is CASSGTGTHAFF. CDR3 in DNA: TGTGCCAGCAGCGGAACAGGGACGCATGCTTTCTTT.

Regarding this clonotype: The junction does not match germline at one end; this may be a read error. The gene calls are TRBV7-9 and TRBJ2-1; possible D gene TRBD1, 6 bases. Germline V gives CDR1 SEHNR, CDR2 FQNEAQ (reference sequence). The CDR3 is made up of 14 amino acids. The CDR3 loop is CASRPLGAYNEQFF. The CDR3 DNA follows: TGTGCCAGCAGACCTCTGGGGGCCTATAATGAGCAGTTCTTC. Looking up the rest from reference TRBV7-9 and TRBJ2-1 gives the full variable domain: DTGVSQNPRHKITKRGQNVTFRCDPISEHNRLYWYRQTLGQGPEFLTYFQNEAQLEKSRLLSDRFSAERPKGSFSTLEIQRTEQGDSAMYLCASRPLGAYNEQFFGPGTRLTVL.

Only one count was recorded for this clonotype. The chain joins TRBV28 to TRBJ1-3; D uncertain. Trimming stripped 0 bases from V and 0 bases from J, with 9 bases between. The CDR3 has 16 amino acids. Germline V gene lookup returns CDR1 MDHEN and CDR2 SYDVKM. CDR3 amino acids: CASSLWGPGSGNTIYF. CDR3 sequence (DNA): TGTGCCAGCAGTTTATGGGGCCCCGGCTCTGGAAACACCATATATTTT.

This clonotype was found many times. The chain employs TRBV27 and TRBJ2-3; no clear D gene. Germline V gene sequence: CDR1 MNHEY, CDR2 SMNVEV (reference sequence). Trimming pared 6 bases from V and 6 bases from J, leaving 13 bases between. CDR3 size: 13 residues. The DNA of the CDR3 is TGTGCCAGCAGGTTGAGCACCTGGGATACGCAGTATTTT. This codes for CASRLSTWDTQYF.